Below, 29 T cell receptor beta chains from the same sample are listed, as sequenced in a study of blood T cell repertoires in COVID-19 (TCRdb year 2020). Library preparation employed the immunoSEQ multiplex PCR assay. Not all clones reach the TCRdb copy of this immuneACCESS table, which keeps in-frame sequences only. Checked studies attribute under half of the gap to unresolved V genes and leave the rest unexplained. The sample table holds 260,000 or so clones, of which roughly 87% were seen once. In total, the top ten clones hold approximately 2.4% of the sample. The specimen was PBMCs or T cells enriched from blood (not recorded which). These receptors originate from a woman between 25 and 40 years old with acute COVID-19.

The rearrangement joins TRBV7-2 to TRBJ1-2; D gene ambiguous. The V end lost 3 bases, the J end lost 8 bases, and 7 bases lay between the germline ends. Per the germline V gene, CDR1 is SGHTA and CDR2 is FQGNSA. This CDR3 is 11 amino acids long. CDR3 region: CASSLEGGYTF. DNA for the CDR3: TGTGCCAGCAGCTTGGAGGGCGGCTACACCTTC.

This rearrangement joins TRBV13 to TRBJ1-2, with a possible D match to TRBD1 (6 bases). The germline CDR1 and CDR2 sequences are PRHDT and FYEKMQ (reference sequence). With 3 bases removed from V and 1 base from J, the gap between germline ends came to 9 bases. The CDR3 is made up of 14 amino acids. In nucleotides, the CDR3 is TGTGCCAGCAGCTTCGACAGGTTTAACTATGGCTACACCTTC. It is translated as CASSFDRFNYGYTF.

V usage is TRBV5-8 and J usage is TRBJ1-5, with D maybe TRBD1 (5 bases). The germline V gene has CDR1 SGHTS and CDR2 YDEGEE. V shed 0 bases and J shed 5 bases, with 12 bases lying between them. CDR3 size: 15 residues. The CDR3 sequence: CASSLGDSGHQPQHF. As DNA, the CDR3 is TGTGCCAGCAGCTTGGGTGACAGTGGGCATCAGCCCCAGCATTTT. Together with reference TRBV5-8 and TRBJ1-5, the CDR3 gives the full variable domain: EAGVTQSPTHLIKTRGQQATLRCSPISGHTSVYWYQQALGLGLQFLLWYDEGEERNRGNFPPRFSGRQFPNYSSELNVNALELEDSALYLCASSLGDSGHQPQHFGDGTRLSIL.

The chain uses TRBV4-1 and TRBJ1-3, with 8 bases that match TRBD1. The CDR3 runs to 15 residues. V lost 3 bases to trimming and J lost 0 bases; unmatched junction nucleotides: 1. Per the germline V gene, CDR1 is MGHRA and CDR2 is YSYEKL. The DNA of the CDR3 is TGCGCCAGCAGCCAGGGACAGGCCTCTGGAAACACCATATATTTT. It yields the protein CASSQGQASGNTIYF.

J is TRBJ1-2 and V is TRBV7-9; D remains unclear. Trimming shortened V by 2 bases and J by 3 bases, and 16 bases separated the two germline ends. Germline CDR1 SEHNR, CDR2 FQNEAQ (reference sequence). The CDR3 consists of 16 residues. CDR3 coding DNA: TGTGCCAGCAGCTTAATTTTGGGAGGCACGGACTATGGCTACACCTTC. This encodes CASSLILGGTDYGYTF. Full variable domain (missing parts from reference TRBV7-9 and TRBJ1-2): DTGVSQNPRHKITKRGQNVTFRCDPISEHNRLYWYRQTLGQGPEFLTYFQNEAQLEKSRLLSDRFSAERPKGSFSTLEIQRTEQGDSAMYLCASSLILGGTDYGYTFGSGTRLTVV.

The J gene is TRBJ2-4, the V gene TRBV19, with 7 bases fitting TRBD1. CDR1 is LNHDA and CDR2 is SQIVND in the germline V gene (reference sequence). CDR3 size: 13 residues. V lost 11 bases to trimming and J lost 3 bases; unmatched junction nucleotides: 7. The DNA of the CDR3 is TGTGCCGCCGGGACAGTCAACAAAAACATTCAGTACTTC. It specifies CAAGTVNKNIQYF.

The chain uses TRBV3-1 (or the pseudogene TRBV3-2) and TRBJ1-2, with TRBD1 matching over 7 bases. Germline V gene data show CDR1 as LGHDT and CDR2 as YNNKEL (reference sequence). J was trimmed by 3 bases and V by 4 bases; bases with no gene match: 17. The CDR3 consists of 18 residues. CDR3 sequence reads: CASSPTPSLTGEDYGYTF. The DNA of the CDR3 is TGTGCCAGCAGCCCAACTCCCTCTCTTACAGGGGAGGACTATGGCTACACCTTC.

The V call is TRBV29-1, the J call TRBJ2-7; D might be TRBD2 (6 bases). V gave up 5 bases and J gave up 0 bases, with 20 bases separating them. This CDR3 is built from 16 residues. Germline CDR1 reads SQVTM; CDR2 reads ANQGSEA. The CDR3 DNA is TGCAGCGTTTACGGGGGACGCGACCCATTCTCCTACGAGCAGTACTTC. As protein: CSVYGGRDPFSYEQYF.

The gene calls are TRBV28 and TRBJ1-1; 7 nucleotides agree with TRBD1. Germline CDR1 MDHEN, CDR2 SYDVKM. V shed 2 bases, J shed 8 bases, and the junction held 2 bases outside the gene matches. The CDR3 consists of 12 residues. The CDR3 region has the DNA TGTGCCAGCAGTTTAAGGGACAGCGAAGCTTTCTTT. Its translation: CASSLRDSEAFF.

The CDR3 loop reads CASSYSGALAYGYTF. The CDR3 region has the DNA TGTGCCAGCAGTTACTCGGGAGCCCTGGCCTATGGCTACACCTTC. V and J are TRBV6-5 and TRBJ1-2, with D unclear. Trimming took off 0 bases at V and 4 bases at J, with 12 bases between the two ends. CDR3 length: 15 residues. Germline CDR1 is MNHEY and CDR2 is SVGAGI.

The V gene is TRBV30, the J gene TRBJ1-4; 7 bases are shared with TRBD1. Per germline, CDR1 GTSNPN and CDR2 SVGIG (reference sequence). V was clipped by 5 bases and J by 1 base; unmatched bases: 4. This CDR3 comprises 14 residues. The chain's CDR3 is CAWGTGVTNEKLFF. DNA for the CDR3: TGTGCCTGGGGTACAGGGGTAACTAATGAAAAACTGTTTTTT.

The rearrangement uses TRBV6-8 and TRBJ1-5; no clear D. Germline CDR1 and CDR2: MNHGY and SAAAGT. The CDR3 covers 14 residues. Trimming pared 5 bases from V and 6 bases from J, leaving 14 bases between. This chain's CDR3 is CASSKEQRSQPQHF. In DNA form, the CDR3 reads TGTGCCAGCAGTAAGGAACAGAGAAGTCAGCCCCAGCATTTT.

The chain joins TRBV11-3 to TRBJ2-1, with 9 bases aligning to TRBD1. CDR1 is SGHNT and CDR2 is YENEEA in the germline V gene. V was pared by 2 bases and J by 5 bases, with 4 bases of the junction left unmatched. This CDR3 is built from 15 residues. The CDR3 coding sequence is TGTGCCAGCAGCTTATTGGGACAGGGTCACAATGAGCAGTTCTTC. It is translated as CASSLLGQGHNEQFF.

The V gene is TRBV5-4, the J gene TRBJ1-2; no firm D call. Between the trimmed V and J ends, which lost 1 base and 0 bases, there was a span of 10 bases. CDR1 and CDR2 from the germline V gene are SGHNT and YYREEE (reference sequence). This CDR3 comprises 15 residues. Here the CDR3 DNA reads TGTGCCAGCAGCTTGCGGGGAAGGACTAACTATGGCTACACCTTC. Translation gives CASSLRGRTNYGYTF.

V usage is TRBV7-2 and J usage is TRBJ2-3; TRBD2 might be the D (6 bases). V lost 1 base to trimming and J lost 4 bases, with 9 bases between them. The CDR3 covers 14 residues. In germline, CDR1 is SGHTA, CDR2 FQGNSA. The CDR3 reads CASSLGRVPDTQYF. CDR3 coding DNA: TGTGCCAGCAGCTTAGGGAGGGTCCCAGATACGCAGTATTTT.

The gene calls are TRBV4-1 and TRBJ2-1; 7 positions match TRBD2. The CDR3 contains 15 residues. J lost 6 bases, V lost 0 bases, and 5 bases had no gene match. Per the germline V gene, CDR1 is MGHRA and CDR2 is YSYEKL. The CDR3 bases are TGCGCCAGCAGCCAAGAGGGGGGGTCCGGCAATGAGCAGTTCTTC. It encodes CASSQEGGSGNEQFF.

This chain connects TRBV27 to TRBJ1-1; 7 bases are shared with TRBD1. The V gene's germline CDR1 is MNHEY and CDR2 SMNVEV (reference sequence). The CDR3 extends over 17 amino acids. Trimming cost V 5 bases and J 3 bases; bases outside gene matches: 15. CDR3 coding DNA: TGTGCCAGCAGTCCATGGGGGGTCCCGGGACAGTACACTGAAGCTTTCTTT. Its protein is CASSPWGVPGQYTEAFF.

The rearrangement uses TRBV9 and TRBJ1-3; tentatively, D is TRBD1 (6 bases). The germline V gene encodes CDR1 SGDLS and CDR2 YYNGEE. This CDR3 has 16 residues. Trimming shortened V by 4 bases and J by 0 bases, and 14 bases separated the two germline ends. The CDR3 here is CASSRFRGSSGNTIYF. The CDR3 DNA sequence: TGTGCCAGCAGCCGTTTCAGGGGCAGCTCTGGAAACACCATATATTTT.

This chain joins TRBV2 and TRBJ1-5; 8 nucleotides agree with TRBD1. Germline V gene lookup returns CDR1 SNHLY and CDR2 FYNNEI. The ends lost 4 bases at V and 10 bases at J; junction bases unmatched: 6. The CDR3 runs to 13 residues. This chain's CDR3 is CASSAQGARPQHF. The CDR3 nucleotides read TGTGCCAGCAGTGCTCAGGGGGCGCGTCCCCAGCATTTT.

The gene calls are TRBV5-1 and TRBJ2-3, with a possible D match to TRBD1 (6 bases). Germline V gene sequence: CDR1 SGHRS, CDR2 YFSETQ. The V and J ends lost 0 bases and 0 bases respectively, with 11 bases between them. This CDR3 has 16 amino acids. The CDR3 nucleotides read TGCGCCAGCAGCTTGGTGGGGGCCATCAGCACAGATACGCAGTATTTT. Translated, it gives CASSLVGAISTDTQYF.

The V and J genes are TRBV19 and TRBJ2-2, with 7 bases aligning to TRBD1. Germline values: CDR1 LNHDA, CDR2 SQIVND (reference sequence). Trimming cost V 6 bases and J 1 base; bases outside gene matches: 14. CDR3 size: 18 residues. The CDR3 is CASSPGPPTGRNTGELFF. The CDR3 DNA follows: TGTGCCAGTAGCCCCGGGCCACCGACAGGGAGGAACACCGGGGAGCTGTTTTTT.

The V and J genes are TRBV7-9 and TRBJ1-1, with a tentative D call TRBD1 (6 bases). The CDR3 runs 14 residues. V shed 3 bases and J shed 3 bases, with 11 bases lying between them. The germline V gene has CDR1 SEHNR and CDR2 FQNEAQ (reference sequence). CDR3 nucleotides: TGTGCCAGCAGCTTTCGACAGGAAGACACTGAAGCTTTCTTT. As protein: CASSFRQEDTEAFF.

The CDR3 DNA follows: TGTGCCAGCAAACCCGAGATGAACACTGAAGCTTTCTTT. It codes for CASKPEMNTEAFF. V gene TRBV2 combines with J gene TRBJ1-1; D uncertain. With 7 bases removed from V and 0 bases from J, the gap between germline ends came to 9 bases. The CDR3 sequence is 13 residues long. CDR1 is SNHLY and CDR2 is FYNNEI in the germline V gene. Full variable domain (remainder filled in from reference TRBV2 and TRBJ1-1): EPEVTQTPSHQVTQMGQEVILRCVPISNHLYFYWYRQILGQKVEFLVSFYNNEISEKSEIFDDQFSVERPDGSNFTLKIRSTKLEDSAMYFCASKPEMNTEAFFGQGTRLTVV.

This chain joins TRBV11-2 and TRBJ2-7; D is ambiguous. Germline-derived CDR1 and CDR2 are SGHAT and FQNNGV. The ends were cut back, 3 bases at V and 6 bases at J, with 9 bases in the middle. The CDR3 consists of 12 residues. CDR3 nucleotide sequence: TGTGCCAGCAGCTTGGTAGTGATCGAGCAGTACTTC. This sequence encodes CASSLVVIEQYF.

The table lists this clone with a few counts. The rearrangement joins TRBV5-4 to TRBJ1-1; D may be TRBD1 (5 bases). Germline CDR1 reads SGHNT; CDR2 reads YYREEE (reference sequence). The V end was cut by 4 bases, the J end by 11 bases, with 24 bases between. The CDR3 totals 15 residues. In nucleotides, the CDR3 is TGTGCCAGCAGCCCAACGGGAGGGGTCCCCCACGTGGCTTTCTTT. Its translation: CASSPTGGVPHVAFF. The full variable domain, rest sourced from reference TRBV5-4 and TRBJ1-1, is ETGVTQSPTHLIKTRGQQVTLRCSSQSGHNTVSWYQQALGQGPQFIFQYYREEENGRGNFPPRFSGLQFPNYSSELNVNALELDDSALYLCASSPTGGVPHVAFFGQGTRLTVV.

This chain links TRBV19 with TRBJ2-7; maybe TRBD1 (6 bases). CDR1 and CDR2 from the germline V gene are LNHDA and SQIVND (reference sequence). The CDR3 loop spans 15 amino acids. V dropped 3 bases and J dropped 6 bases, with 18 bases sitting between them. The CDR3 bases are TGTGCCAGTAGTATGCATGGCAGGGACATCGGCGAGCAGTACTTC. Protein: CASSMHGRDIGEQYF. The full variable domain, its missing parts supplied by reference TRBV19 and TRBJ2-7, is DGGITQSPKYLFRKEGQNVTLSCEQNLNHDAMYWYRQDPGQGLRLIYYSQIVNDFQKGDIAEGYSVSREKKESFPLTVTSAQKNPTAFYLCASSMHGRDIGEQYFGPGTRLTVT.

The chain couples TRBV29-1 to TRBJ1-4; tentative D call: TRBD1 (6 bases). The length of the CDR3 is 13 residues. Germline CDR1 reads SQVTM; CDR2 reads ANQGSEA. The V end was cut by 5 bases, the J end by 6 bases, with 13 bases between. CDR3 in amino acids: CSVLQGGDEKLFF. The CDR3 nucleotides read TGCAGCGTTCTACAGGGTGGGGATGAAAAACTGTTTTTT.

The rearrangement links TRBV11-2 to TRBJ1-3; D is unresolved. CDR3 size: 16 residues. Deletions cut 3 bases from V and 1 base from J, with 13 bases between. Germline V gene data show CDR1 as SGHAT and CDR2 as FQNNGV. The CDR3 sequence: CASSFLQVLSGNTIYF. In nucleotides, the CDR3 is TGTGCCAGCAGCTTCCTGCAGGTATTATCTGGAAACACCATATATTTT.

The gene calls are TRBV2 and TRBJ1-1; 7 bases map to TRBD1. V lost 4 bases to trimming and J lost 0 bases; unmatched junction nucleotides: 11. This CDR3 is built from 17 residues. Germline-derived CDR1 and CDR2 are SNHLY and FYNNEI. CDR3 coding DNA: TGTGCCAGCAGTGGCACAGGGGATGACTACATGAACACTGAAGCTTTCTTT. It is translated as CASSGTGDDYMNTEAFF. Filled out from reference TRBV2 and TRBJ1-1, the complete variable domain reads EPEVTQTPSHQVTQMGQEVILRCVPISNHLYFYWYRQILGQKVEFLVSFYNNEISEKSEIFDDQFSVERPDGSNFTLKIRSTKLEDSAMYFCASSGTGDDYMNTEAFFGQGTRLTVV.